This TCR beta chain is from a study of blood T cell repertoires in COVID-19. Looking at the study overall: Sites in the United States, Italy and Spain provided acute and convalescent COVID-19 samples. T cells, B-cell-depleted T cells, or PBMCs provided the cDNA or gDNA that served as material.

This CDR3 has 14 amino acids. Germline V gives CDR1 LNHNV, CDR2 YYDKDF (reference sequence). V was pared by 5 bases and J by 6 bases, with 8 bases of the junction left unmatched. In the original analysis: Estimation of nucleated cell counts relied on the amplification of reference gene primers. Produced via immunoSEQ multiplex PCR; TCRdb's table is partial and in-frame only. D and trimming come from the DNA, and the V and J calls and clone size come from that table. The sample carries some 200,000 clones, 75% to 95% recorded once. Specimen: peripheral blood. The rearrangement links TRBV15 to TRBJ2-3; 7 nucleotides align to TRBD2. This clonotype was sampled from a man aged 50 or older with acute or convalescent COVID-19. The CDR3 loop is CATSPTSRADTQYF. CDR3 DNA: TGTGCCACCAGCCCGACTAGCAGGGCGGATACGCAGTATTTT. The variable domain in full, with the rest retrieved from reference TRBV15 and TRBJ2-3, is DAMVIQNPRYQVTQFGKPVTLSCSQTLNHNVMYWYQQKSSQAPKLLFHYYDKDFNNEADTPDNFQSRRPNTSFCFLDIRSPGLGDTAMYLCATSPTSRADTQYFGPGTRLTVL.